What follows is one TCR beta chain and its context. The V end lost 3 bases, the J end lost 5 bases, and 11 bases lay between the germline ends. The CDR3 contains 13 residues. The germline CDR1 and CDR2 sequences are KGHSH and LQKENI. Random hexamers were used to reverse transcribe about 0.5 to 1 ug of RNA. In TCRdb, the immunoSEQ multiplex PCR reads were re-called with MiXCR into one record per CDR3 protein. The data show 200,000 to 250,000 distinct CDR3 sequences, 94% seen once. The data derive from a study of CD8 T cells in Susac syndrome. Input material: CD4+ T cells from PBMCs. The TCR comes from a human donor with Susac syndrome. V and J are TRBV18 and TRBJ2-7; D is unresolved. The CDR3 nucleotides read TGTGCCAGCTCACCGCAGAGGTTGAACGAGCAGTACTTC. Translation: CASSPQRLNEQYF.